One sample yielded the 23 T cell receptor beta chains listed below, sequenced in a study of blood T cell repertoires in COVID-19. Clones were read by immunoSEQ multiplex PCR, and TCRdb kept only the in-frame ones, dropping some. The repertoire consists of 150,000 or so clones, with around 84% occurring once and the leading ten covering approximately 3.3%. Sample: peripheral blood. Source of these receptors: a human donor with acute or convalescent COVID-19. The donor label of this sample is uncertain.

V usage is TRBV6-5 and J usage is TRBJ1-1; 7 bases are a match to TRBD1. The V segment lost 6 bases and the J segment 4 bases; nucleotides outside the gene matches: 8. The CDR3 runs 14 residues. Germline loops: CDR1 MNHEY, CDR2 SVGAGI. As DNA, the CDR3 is TGTGCCAGCAGCCGCCCGGGACAGAGCACTGAAGCTTTCTTT. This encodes CASSRPGQSTEAFF.

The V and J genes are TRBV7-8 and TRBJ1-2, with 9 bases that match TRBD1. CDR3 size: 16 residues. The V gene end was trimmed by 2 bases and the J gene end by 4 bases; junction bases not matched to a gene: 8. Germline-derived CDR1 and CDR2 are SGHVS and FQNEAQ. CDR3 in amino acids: CASSLRWDRASYGYTF. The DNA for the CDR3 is TGTGCCAGCAGCTTAAGGTGGGACAGGGCCTCCTATGGCTACACCTTC.

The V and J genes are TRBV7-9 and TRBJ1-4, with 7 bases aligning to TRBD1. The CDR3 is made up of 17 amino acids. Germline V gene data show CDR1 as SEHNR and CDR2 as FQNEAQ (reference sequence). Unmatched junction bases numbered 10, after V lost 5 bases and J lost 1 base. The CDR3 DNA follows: TGTGCCAGCAGCCCTGGGGACAGTTCATTAACTAATGAAAAACTGTTTTTT. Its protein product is CASSPGDSSLTNEKLFF.

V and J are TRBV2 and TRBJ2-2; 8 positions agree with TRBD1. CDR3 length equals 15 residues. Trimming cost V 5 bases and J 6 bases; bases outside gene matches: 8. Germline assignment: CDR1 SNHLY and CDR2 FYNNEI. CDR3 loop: CASSSQGARAGELFF. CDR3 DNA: TGTGCCAGCAGTTCTCAGGGGGCGCGGGCCGGGGAGCTGTTTTTT.

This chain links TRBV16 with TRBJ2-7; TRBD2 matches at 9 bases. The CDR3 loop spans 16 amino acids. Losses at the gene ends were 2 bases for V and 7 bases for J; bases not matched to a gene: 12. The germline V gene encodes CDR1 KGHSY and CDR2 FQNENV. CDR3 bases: TGTGCCAGCAGCCAACCGATAGCGGGGGTCGAAGTAGAGCAGTACTTC. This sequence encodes CASSQPIAGVEVEQYF.

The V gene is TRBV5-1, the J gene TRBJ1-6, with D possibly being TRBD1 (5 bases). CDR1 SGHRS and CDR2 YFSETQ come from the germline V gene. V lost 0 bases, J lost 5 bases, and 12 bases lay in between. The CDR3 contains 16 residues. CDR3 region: CASSLGQGANNSPLHF. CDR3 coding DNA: TGCGCCAGCAGCTTGGGGCAGGGTGCAAATAATTCACCCCTCCACTTT.

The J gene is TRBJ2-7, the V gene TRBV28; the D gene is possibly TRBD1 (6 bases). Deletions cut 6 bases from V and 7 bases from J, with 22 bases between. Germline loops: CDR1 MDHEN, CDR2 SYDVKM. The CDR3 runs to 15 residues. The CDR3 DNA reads TGTGCCAGCAGCCCTGTTTTGGGGGCAAGTTTAGAGCAGTACTTC. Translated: CASSPVLGASLEQYF.

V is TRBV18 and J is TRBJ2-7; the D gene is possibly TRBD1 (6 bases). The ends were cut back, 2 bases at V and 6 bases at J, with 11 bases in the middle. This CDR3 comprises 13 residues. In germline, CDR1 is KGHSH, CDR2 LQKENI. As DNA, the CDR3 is TGTGCCAGCTCACCAAGGGACATGCTCGAGCAGTACTTC. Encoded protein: CASSPRDMLEQYF.

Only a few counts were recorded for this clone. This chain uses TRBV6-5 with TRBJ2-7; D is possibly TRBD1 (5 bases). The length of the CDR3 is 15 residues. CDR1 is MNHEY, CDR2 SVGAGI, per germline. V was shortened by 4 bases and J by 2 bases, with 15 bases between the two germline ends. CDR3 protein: CASSSRQSTAYEQYF. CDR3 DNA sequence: TGTGCCAGCAGTTCTCGACAGTCTACCGCCTACGAGCAGTACTTC.

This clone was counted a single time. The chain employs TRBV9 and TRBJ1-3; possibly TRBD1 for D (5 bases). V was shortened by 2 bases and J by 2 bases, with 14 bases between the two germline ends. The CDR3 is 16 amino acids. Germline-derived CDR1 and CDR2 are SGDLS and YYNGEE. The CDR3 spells CASSVQDTQAGNTIYF. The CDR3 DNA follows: TGTGCCAGCAGCGTCCAGGACACCCAGGCTGGAAACACCATATATTTT. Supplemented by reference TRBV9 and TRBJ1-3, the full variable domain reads DSGVTQTPKHLITATGQRVTLRCSPRSGDLSVYWYQQSLDQGLQFLIQYYNGEERAKGNILERFSAQQFPDLHSELNLSSLELGDSALYFCASSVQDTQAGNTIYFGEGSWLTVV.

The CDR3 bases are TGTGCCAGCAGCTTAAAGGTTGGTAGCGGGAGCAATGAGCAGTTCTTC. Translated, it gives CASSLKVGSGSNEQFF. V usage is TRBV7-3 and J usage is TRBJ2-1; 9 bases agree with TRBD2. The CDR3 is 16 residues long. Germline CDR1 is SGHTA and CDR2 is FQGTGA. V dropped 1 base and J dropped 6; count of bases not matched to a gene: 7.

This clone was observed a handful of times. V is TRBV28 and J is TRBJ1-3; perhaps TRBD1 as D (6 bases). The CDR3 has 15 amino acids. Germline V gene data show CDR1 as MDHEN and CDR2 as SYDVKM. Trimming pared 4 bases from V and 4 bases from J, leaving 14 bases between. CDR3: CASSSRGGSGNTIYF. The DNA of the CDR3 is TGTGCCAGCAGTTCCCGAGGGGGATCCGGAAACACCATATATTTT.

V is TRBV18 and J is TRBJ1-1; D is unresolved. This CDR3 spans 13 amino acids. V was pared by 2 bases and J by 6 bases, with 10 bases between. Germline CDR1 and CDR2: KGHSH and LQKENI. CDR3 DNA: TGTGCCAGCTCACCAGTGACACCGTCTGAAGCTTTCTTT. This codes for CASSPVTPSEAFF. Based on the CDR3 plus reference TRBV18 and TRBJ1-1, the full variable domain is NAGVMQNPRHLVRRRGQEARLRCSPMKGHSHVYWYRQLPEEGLKFMVYLQKENIIDESGMPKERFSAEFPKEGPSILRIQQVVRGDSAAYFCASSPVTPSEAFFGQGTRLTVV.

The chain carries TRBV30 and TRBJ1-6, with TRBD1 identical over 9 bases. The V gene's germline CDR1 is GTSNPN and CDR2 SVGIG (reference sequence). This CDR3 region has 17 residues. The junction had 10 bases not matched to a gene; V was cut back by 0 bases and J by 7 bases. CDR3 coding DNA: TGTGCCTGGAGTGTATATTTGGGACAGGGAGGGAATTCACCCCTCCACTTT. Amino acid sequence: CAWSVYLGQGGNSPLHF.

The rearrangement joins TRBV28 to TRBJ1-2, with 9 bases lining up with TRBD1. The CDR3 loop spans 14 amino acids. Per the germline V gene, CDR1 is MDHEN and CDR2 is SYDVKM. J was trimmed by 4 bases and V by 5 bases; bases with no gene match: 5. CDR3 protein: CASSPGTGFYGYTF. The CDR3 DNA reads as TGTGCCAGCAGTCCCGGGACAGGGTTCTATGGCTACACCTTC.

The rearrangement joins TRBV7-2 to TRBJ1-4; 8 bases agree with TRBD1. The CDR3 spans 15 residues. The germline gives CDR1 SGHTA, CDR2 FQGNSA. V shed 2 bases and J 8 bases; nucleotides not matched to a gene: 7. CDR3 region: CASSLMGTGREKLFF. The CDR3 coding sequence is TGTGCCAGCAGCTTAATGGGGACAGGCCGAGAAAAACTGTTTTTT.

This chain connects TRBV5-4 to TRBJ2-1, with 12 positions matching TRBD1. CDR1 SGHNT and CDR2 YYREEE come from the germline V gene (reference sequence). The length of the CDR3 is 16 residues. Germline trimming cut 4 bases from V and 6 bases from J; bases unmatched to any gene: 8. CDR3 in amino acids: CASSIQGQGAGNEQFF. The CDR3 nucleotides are TGTGCCAGCAGCATCCAGGGACAGGGGGCTGGCAATGAGCAGTTCTTC.

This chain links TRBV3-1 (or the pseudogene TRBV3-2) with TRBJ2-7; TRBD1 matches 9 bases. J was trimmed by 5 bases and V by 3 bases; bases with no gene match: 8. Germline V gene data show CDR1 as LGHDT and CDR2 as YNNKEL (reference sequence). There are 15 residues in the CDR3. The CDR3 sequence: CASSQGQGLRNEQYF. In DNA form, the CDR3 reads TGTGCCAGCAGCCAGGGACAGGGATTGAGGAACGAGCAGTACTTC.

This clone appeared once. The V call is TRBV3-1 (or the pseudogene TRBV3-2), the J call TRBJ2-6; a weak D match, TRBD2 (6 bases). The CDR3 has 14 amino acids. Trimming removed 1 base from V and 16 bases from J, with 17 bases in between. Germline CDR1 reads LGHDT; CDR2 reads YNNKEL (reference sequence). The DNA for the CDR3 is TGTGCCAGCAGCCAAGGACCGCCCAAAGCGGGTCTGACTTTC. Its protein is CASSQGPPKAGLTF.

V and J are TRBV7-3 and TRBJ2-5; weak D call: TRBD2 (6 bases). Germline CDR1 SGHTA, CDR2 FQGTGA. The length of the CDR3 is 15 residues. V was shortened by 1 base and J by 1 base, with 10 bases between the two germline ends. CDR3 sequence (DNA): TGTGCCAGCAGCTTAAGTGTGGGACTCCAAGAGACCCAGTACTTC. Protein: CASSLSVGLQETQYF.

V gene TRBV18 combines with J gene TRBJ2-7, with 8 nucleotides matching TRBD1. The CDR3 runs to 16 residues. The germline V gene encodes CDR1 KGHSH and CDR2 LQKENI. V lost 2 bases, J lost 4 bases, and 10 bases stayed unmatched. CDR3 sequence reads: CASSPLVGTGNYEQYF. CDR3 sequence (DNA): TGTGCCAGCTCACCATTAGTTGGGACAGGCAATTACGAGCAGTACTTC. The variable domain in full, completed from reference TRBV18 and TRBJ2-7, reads NAGVMQNPRHLVRRRGQEARLRCSPMKGHSHVYWYRQLPEEGLKFMVYLQKENIIDESGMPKERFSAEFPKEGPSILRIQQVVRGDSAAYFCASSPLVGTGNYEQYFGPGTRLTVT.

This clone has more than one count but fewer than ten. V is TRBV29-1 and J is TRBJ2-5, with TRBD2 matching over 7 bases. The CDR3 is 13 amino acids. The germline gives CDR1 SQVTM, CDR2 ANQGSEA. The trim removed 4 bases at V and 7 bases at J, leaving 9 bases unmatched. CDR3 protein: CSVGPRGEGTQYF. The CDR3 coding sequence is TGCAGCGTTGGTCCCCGGGGGGAAGGGACCCAGTACTTC.

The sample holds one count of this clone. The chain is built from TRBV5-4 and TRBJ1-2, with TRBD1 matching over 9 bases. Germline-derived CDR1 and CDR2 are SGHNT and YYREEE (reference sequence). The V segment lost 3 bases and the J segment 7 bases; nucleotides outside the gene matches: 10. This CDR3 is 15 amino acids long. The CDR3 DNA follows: TGTGCCAGCAGCTCGGGCACAGGGGGCGTAGGTGGCTACACCTTC. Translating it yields CASSSGTGGVGGYTF.